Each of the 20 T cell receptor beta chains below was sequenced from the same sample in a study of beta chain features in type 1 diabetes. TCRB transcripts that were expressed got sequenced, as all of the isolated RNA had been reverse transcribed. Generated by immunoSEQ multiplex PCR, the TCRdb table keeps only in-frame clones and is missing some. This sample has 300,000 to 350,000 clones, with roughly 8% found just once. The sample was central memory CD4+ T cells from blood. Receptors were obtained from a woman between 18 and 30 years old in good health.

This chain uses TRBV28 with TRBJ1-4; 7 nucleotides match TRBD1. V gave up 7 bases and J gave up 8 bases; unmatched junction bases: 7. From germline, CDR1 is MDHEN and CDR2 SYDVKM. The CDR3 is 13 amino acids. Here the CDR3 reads CASKVGGGEKLFF. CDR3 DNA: TGTGCCAGCAAGGTAGGGGGCGGAGAAAAACTGTTTTTT.

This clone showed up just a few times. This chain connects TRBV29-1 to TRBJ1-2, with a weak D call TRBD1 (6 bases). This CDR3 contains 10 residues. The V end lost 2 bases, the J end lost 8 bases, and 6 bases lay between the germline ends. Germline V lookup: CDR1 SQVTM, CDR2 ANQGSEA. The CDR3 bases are TGCAGCGTTGAACAGGGGGGCTACACCTTC. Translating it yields CSVEQGGYTF.

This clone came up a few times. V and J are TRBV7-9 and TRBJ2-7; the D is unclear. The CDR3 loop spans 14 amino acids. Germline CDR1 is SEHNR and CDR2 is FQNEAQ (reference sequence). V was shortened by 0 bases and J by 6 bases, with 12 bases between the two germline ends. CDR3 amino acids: CASSLARGSFEQYF. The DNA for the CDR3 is TGTGCCAGCAGCTTAGCCCGAGGTAGTTTCGAGCAGTACTTC.

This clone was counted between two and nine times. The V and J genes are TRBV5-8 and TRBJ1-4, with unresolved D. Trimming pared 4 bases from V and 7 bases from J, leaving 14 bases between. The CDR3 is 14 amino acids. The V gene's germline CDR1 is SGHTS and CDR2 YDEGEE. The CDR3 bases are TGTGCCAGCAGCGCTGGGCTCGACGGTGAAAAACTGTTTTTT. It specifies CASSAGLDGEKLFF.

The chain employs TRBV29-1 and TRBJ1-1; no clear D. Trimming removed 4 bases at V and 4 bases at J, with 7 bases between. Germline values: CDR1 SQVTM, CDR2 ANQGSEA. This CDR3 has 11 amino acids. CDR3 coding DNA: TGCAGCGTTGCTTGGGCCACTGAAGCTTTCTTT. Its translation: CSVAWATEAFF.

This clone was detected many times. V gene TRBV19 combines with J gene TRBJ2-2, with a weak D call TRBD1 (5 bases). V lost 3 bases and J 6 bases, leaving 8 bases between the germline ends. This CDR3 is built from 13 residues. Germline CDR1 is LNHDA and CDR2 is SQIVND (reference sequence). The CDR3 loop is CASSISQAGELFF. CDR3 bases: TGTGCCAGTAGTATCTCACAGGCCGGGGAGCTGTTTTTT. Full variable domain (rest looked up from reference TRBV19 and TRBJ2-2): DGGITQSPKYLFRKEGQNVTLSCEQNLNHDAMYWYRQDPGQGLRLIYYSQIVNDFQKGDIAEGYSVSREKKESFPLTVTSAQKNPTAFYLCASSISQAGELFFGEGSRLTVL.

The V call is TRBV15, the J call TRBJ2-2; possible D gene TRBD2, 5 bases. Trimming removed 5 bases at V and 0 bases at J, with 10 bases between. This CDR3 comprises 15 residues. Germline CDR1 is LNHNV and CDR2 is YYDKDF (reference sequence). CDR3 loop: CATSPRTANTGELFF. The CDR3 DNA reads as TGTGCCACCAGCCCGAGGACTGCGAACACCGGGGAGCTGTTTTTT.

CDR3 residues: CSATSSVSAFF. Here the CDR3 DNA reads TGCAGTGCTACTTCGTCGGTGTCAGCTTTCTTT. The rearrangement uses TRBV20-1 and TRBJ1-1; D remains unclear. The germline V and J ends were trimmed by 4 bases and 10 bases, with 13 bases remaining between them. This CDR3 comprises 11 residues. In germline, CDR1 is DFQATT, CDR2 SNEGSKA (reference sequence).

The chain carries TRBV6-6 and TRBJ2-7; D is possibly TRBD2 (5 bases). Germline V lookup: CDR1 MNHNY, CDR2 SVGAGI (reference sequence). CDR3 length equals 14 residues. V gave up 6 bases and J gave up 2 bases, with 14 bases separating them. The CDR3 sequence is CASSPRAGAYEQYF. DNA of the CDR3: TGTGCCAGCAGCCCCCGCGCGGGCGCCTACGAGCAGTACTTC.

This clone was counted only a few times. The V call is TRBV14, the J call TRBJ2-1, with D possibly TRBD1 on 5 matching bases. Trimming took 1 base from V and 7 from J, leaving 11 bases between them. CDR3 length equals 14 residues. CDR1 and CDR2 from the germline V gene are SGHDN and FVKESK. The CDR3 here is CASSQGGWGNEQFF. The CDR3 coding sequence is TGTGCCAGCAGCCAAGGGGGCTGGGGTAATGAGCAGTTCTTC.

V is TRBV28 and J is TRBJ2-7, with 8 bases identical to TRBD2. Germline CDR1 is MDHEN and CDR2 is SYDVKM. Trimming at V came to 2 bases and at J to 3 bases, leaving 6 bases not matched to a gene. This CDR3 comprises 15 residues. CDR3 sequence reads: CASSLPSGTSYEQYF. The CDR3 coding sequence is TGTGCCAGCAGTTTACCCTCCGGGACTAGCTACGAGCAGTACTTC.

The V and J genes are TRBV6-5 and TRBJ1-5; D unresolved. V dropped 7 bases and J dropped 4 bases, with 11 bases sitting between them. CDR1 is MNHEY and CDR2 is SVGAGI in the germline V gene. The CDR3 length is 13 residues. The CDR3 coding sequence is TGTGCCAGCACCGTAGGGAAGAATCAGCCCCAGCATTTT. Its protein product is CASTVGKNQPQHF.

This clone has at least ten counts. CDR3 bases: TGTGCCAGCGGGGTGACAATGGGAGGATGGGCCGGGGAGCTGTTTTTT. It is translated as CASGVTMGGWAGELFF. The chain uses TRBV7-2 and TRBJ2-2, with D possibly being TRBD2 (6 bases). Trimming took off 8 bases at V and 6 bases at J, with 22 bases between the two ends. The CDR3 consists of 16 residues. Germline V CDR1 and CDR2: SGHTA, FQGNSA.

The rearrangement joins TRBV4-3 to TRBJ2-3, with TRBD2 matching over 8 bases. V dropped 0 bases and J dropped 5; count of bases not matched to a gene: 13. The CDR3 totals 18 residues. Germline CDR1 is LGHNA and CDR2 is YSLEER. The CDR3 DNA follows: TGCGCCAGCAGCCAAGAACCCGCGGGAGGACTGGAGGTAGATACGCAGTATTTT. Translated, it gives CASSQEPAGGLEVDTQYF.

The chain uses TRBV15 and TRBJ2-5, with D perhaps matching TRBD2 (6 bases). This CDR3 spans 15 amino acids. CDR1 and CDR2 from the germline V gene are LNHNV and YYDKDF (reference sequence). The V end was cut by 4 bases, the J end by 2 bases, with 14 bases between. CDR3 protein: CATSTRGGIQETQYF. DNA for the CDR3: TGTGCCACCAGCACCCGTGGGGGGATACAAGAGACCCAGTACTTC.

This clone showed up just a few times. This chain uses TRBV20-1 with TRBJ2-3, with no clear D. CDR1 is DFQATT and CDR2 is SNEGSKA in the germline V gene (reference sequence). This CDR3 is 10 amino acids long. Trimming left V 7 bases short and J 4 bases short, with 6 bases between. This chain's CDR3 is CSGVSDTQYF. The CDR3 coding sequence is TGCAGTGGTGTTTCAGATACGCAGTATTTT.

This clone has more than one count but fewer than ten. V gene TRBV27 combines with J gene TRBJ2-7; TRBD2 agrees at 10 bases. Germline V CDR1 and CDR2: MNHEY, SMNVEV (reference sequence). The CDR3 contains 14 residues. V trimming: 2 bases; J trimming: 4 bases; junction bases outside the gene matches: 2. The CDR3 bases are TGTGCCAGCAGTTTAAGCGGGAGGGCATACGAGCAGTACTTC. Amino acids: CASSLSGRAYEQYF.

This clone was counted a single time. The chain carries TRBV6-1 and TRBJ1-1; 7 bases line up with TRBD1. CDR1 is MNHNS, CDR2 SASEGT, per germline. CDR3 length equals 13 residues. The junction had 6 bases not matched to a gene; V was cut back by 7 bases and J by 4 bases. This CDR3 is CASTLDRVTEAFF. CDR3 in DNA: TGTGCCAGCACCCTAGACAGGGTCACTGAAGCTTTCTTT.

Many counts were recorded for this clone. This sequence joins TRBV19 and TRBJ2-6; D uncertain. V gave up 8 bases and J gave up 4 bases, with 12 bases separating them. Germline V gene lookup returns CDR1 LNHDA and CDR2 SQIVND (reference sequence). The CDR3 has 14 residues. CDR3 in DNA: TGTGCCAGTGGCGTCCGTTCGGGGGCCAACGTCCTGACTTTC. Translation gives CASGVRSGANVLTF.

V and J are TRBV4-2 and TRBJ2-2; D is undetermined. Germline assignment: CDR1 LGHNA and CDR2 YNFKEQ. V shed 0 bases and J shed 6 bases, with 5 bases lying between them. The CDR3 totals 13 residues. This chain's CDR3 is CASSQDSPGELFF. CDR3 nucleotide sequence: TGTGCCAGCAGCCAAGATTCTCCCGGGGAGCTGTTTTTT.